The rows below give T cell receptor beta chains drawn from one sample of a study of vaccination effects on CD4 cells after COVID-19. Here immunoSEQ multiplex PCR was the method, and the copy in TCRdb shows in-frame clones only, minus some. The top ten clones hold 3.5% to 4.5% of a sample with under 70,000 clones, roughly 80% of them seen once. Their specific antigens are unknown. The sequencing here drew on CD4+ T cells from PBMCs cultured with HCoV-OC43 spike peptides, taken before COVID-19 vaccination. The receptors stem from a human donor who received a COVID-19 vaccine. CDR3s include the opening cysteine and the closing phenylalanine or tryptophan. The order of the fields is clone size, V gene, D gene, J gene, CDR3 protein, CDR3 DNA. D genes are given only for firm matches. Clone size is shown for a subset of rows, as once, few, many or a class of expanded clone.

.,TRBV24-1,TRBD2,TRBJ2-2,CATSDLRQGGTGELFF,TGTGCCACCAGTGATTTGAGGCAGGGAGGGACCGGGGAGCTGTTTTTT
few,TRBV5-1,.,TRBJ2-2,CASSLPTSNTGELFF,TGCGCCAGCAGCTTACCGACTTCGAACACCGGGGAGCTGTTTTTT
once,TRBV9,.,TRBJ1-6,CASSVVGRASSPLHF,TGTGCCAGCAGCGTAGTGGGCAGGGCCTCTTCACCCCTCCACTTT
.,TRBV6-4,.,TRBJ1-4,CARRGLANEKLFF,TGTGCCAGAAGGGGTTTAGCTAATGAAAAACTGTTTTTT
.,TRBV18,.,TRBJ1-3,CASSPPSFNSGNTIYF,TGTGCCAGCTCACCACCGAGTTTTAACTCTGGAAACACCATATATTTT
few,TRBV10-3,.,TRBJ1-6,CAISGRTNSPLHF,TGTGCCATCAGTGGACGGACTAATTCACCCCTCCACTTT
few,TRBV29-1,.,TRBJ2-2,CSARPQNTGELFF,TGCAGCGCCCGCCCCCAGAACACCGGGGAGCTGTTTTTT
.,TRBV19,.,TRBJ1-1,CASSISMNTEAFF,TGTGCCAGTAGTATATCCATGAACACTGAAGCTTTCTTT
.,TRBV29-1,.,TRBJ1-1,CSVDGRNTEAFF,TGCAGCGTTGATGGCAGGAACACTGAAGCTTTCTTT
.,TRBV20-1,.,TRBJ1-1,CSARFRTEAFF,TGCAGTGCTAGATTTAGGACTGAAGCTTTCTTT
.,TRBV5-1,.,TRBJ2-5,CASSLGRQETQYF,TGCGCCAGCAGCTTGGGACGGCAAGAGACCCAGTACTTC
.,TRBV18,.,TRBJ1-3,CASSPEGAGNTIYF,TGTGCCAGCTCACCAGAGGGGGCTGGAAACACCATATATTTT
.,TRBV19,TRBD2,TRBJ2-2,CASTVRGGQNTGELFF,TGTGCCAGTACAGTACGGGGGGGGCAGAACACCGGGGAGCTGTTTTTT
.,TRBV9,.,TRBJ2-2,CASSVALSSLANTGELFF,TGTGCCAGCAGCGTAGCTTTAAGCAGCCTCGCGAACACCGGGGAGCTGTTTTTT
.,TRBV28,.,TRBJ1-4,CASSSGNEKLFF,TGTGCCAGCAGTTCAGGGAATGAAAAACTGTTTTTT
.,TRBV6-2/TRBV6-3,TRBD2,TRBJ2-5,CASSQGRLAGGPETQYF,TGTGCCAGCAGTCAAGGGCGACTAGCGGGGGGGCCAGAGACCCAGTACTTC
.,TRBV28,TRBD1,TRBJ1-1,CASSPWTGGNTEAFF,TGTGCCAGCAGTCCATGGACAGGGGGGAACACTGAAGCTTTCTTT
.,TRBV2,TRBD2,TRBJ2-1,CASSPGLAVGPHEQFF,TGTGCCAGCAGCCCGGGACTAGCGGTGGGACCCCATGAGCAGTTCTTC
.,TRBV18,.,TRBJ1-5,CASSLPGTPPHF,TGTGCCAGCTCACTTCCCGGGACTCCGCCGCATTTT
.,TRBV25-1,TRBD1,TRBJ1-4,CASSEYGQGVEKLFF,TGTGCCAGCAGTGAATACGGACAGGGGGTTGAAAAACTGTTTTTT
few,TRBV3-1/TRBV3-2,.,TRBJ1-4,CASSQDRRNSNEKLFF,TGTGCCAGCAGCCAAGATCGGAGGAACTCTAATGAAAAACTGTTTTTT
.,TRBV28,.,TRBJ2-2,CASSSGAGELFF,TGTGCCAGCAGTTCAGGGGCCGGGGAGCTGTTTTTT
.,TRBV27,.,TRBJ2-3,CASSSWGQDTQYF,TGTGCCAGCAGTTCATGGGGCCAAGATACGCAGTATTTT
once,TRBV7-8,TRBD1,TRBJ2-4,CASSKTGNLAKNIQYF,TGTGCCAGCAGCAAGACAGGGAACCTAGCCAAAAACATTCAGTACTTC
.,TRBV19,.,TRBJ2-5,CASSSGGEEATQYF,TGTGCCAGTAGTTCAGGTGGGGAGGAAGCGACCCAGTACTTC
.,TRBV6-2/TRBV6-3,.,TRBJ2-1,CASSYSYSRVTYNEQFF,TGTGCCAGCAGTTACTCATATAGCCGTGTAACCTACAATGAGCAGTTCTTC
.,TRBV2,TRBD1,TRBJ2-5,CASITDREETQYF,TGTGCCAGCATCACCGACAGGGAAGAGACCCAGTACTTC
.,TRBV7-2,.,TRBJ2-4,CASSLGGLNIQYF,TGTGCCAGCAGCTTGGGGGGGCTGAACATTCAGTACTTC
.,TRBV24-1,TRBD1,TRBJ2-6,CATSDRGQGRGANVLTF,TGTGCCACCAGTGACCGTGGACAGGGGAGAGGGGCCAACGTCCTGACTTTC
once,TRBV2,.,TRBJ1-3,CASKGFSGNTIYF,TGTGCCAGCAAGGGTTTTTCTGGAAACACCATATATTTT
.,TRBV15,TRBD2,TRBJ2-5,CATRVGLAGRYQETQYF,TGTGCCACCAGAGTCGGACTAGCGGGCAGATACCAAGAGACCCAGTACTTC
few,TRBV5-1,.,TRBJ1-4,CASSLDSRNEKLFF,TGCGCCAGCAGCTTGGACAGTAGGAATGAAAAACTGTTTTTT
few,TRBV7-3,.,TRBJ2-2,CASSPSFDRTPGELFF,TGTGCCAGCAGCCCCTCTTTTGACAGGACCCCCGGGGAGCTGTTTTTT
.,TRBV5-8,.,TRBJ1-5,CASSYMGGQPQHF,TGTGCCAGCAGCTATATGGGCGGTCAGCCCCAGCATTTT
.,TRBV28,TRBD1,TRBJ1-4,CATGGAGTGNEKLFF,TGTGCCACCGGGGGCGCCGGGACAGGGAATGAAAAACTGTTTTTT
few,TRBV7-2,.,TRBJ1-2,CASSLAGSYGYTF,TGTGCCAGCAGCTTGGCAGGGAGCTATGGCTACACCTTC
few,TRBV19,.,TRBJ1-3,CASRSDSGNTIYF,TGTGCCAGTAGAAGTGATTCTGGAAACACCATATATTTT
.,TRBV7-2,.,TRBJ1-5,CASSLRDQLQHF,TGTGCCAGCAGCTTACGTGACCAGCTCCAGCATTTT
few,TRBV7-2,.,TRBJ2-5,CATLAPLGKTQYF,TGTGCCACCCTAGCCCCCCTGGGGAAGACCCAGTACTTC
.,TRBV5-1,.,TRBJ2-1,CASSFGVQGPNEQFF,TGCGCCAGCAGCTTTGGGGTACAAGGCCCTAATGAGCAGTTCTTC
few,TRBV12-3/TRBV12-4,.,TRBJ2-2,CASSLQYTGELFF,TGTGCCAGCAGTTTACAATACACCGGGGAGCTGTTTTTT
.,TRBV19,.,TRBJ1-2,CATAENPRGGYGYTF,TGTGCCACTGCAGAAAACCCCAGGGGAGGCTATGGCTACACCTTC
.,TRBV2,.,TRBJ2-5,CASTVDRQETQYF,TGTGCCAGCACGGTTGACAGACAAGAGACCCAGTACTTC
.,TRBV27,TRBD1,TRBJ1-4,CASSFDRGGEKLFF,TGTGCCAGCAGTTTCGACAGGGGTGGTGAAAAACTGTTTTTT
.,TRBV9,.,TRBJ2-1,CASSVNHNEQFF,TGTGCCAGCAGCGTAAACCACAATGAGCAGTTCTTC
.,TRBV4-3,.,TRBJ1-3,CASSPYGGYGNTIYF,TGCGCCAGCAGCCCATACGGGGGGTATGGAAACACCATATATTTT
few,TRBV6-7,TRBD1,TRBJ2-3,CASSSPARGQDTDTQYF,TGTGCCAGCAGCTCCCCGGCCCGGGGACAGGACACAGATACGCAGTATTTT
.,TRBV18,.,TRBJ2-2,CASSPNLNTGELFF,TGTGCCAGCTCACCTAACCTGAACACCGGGGAGCTGTTTTTT
once,TRBV12-5,TRBD2,TRBJ2-3,CASAMGGFTDTQYF,TGTGCTAGTGCCATGGGGGGGTTCACAGATACGCAGTATTTT
.,TRBV6-1,TRBD1,TRBJ2-3,CASSEAPTGTGGGTDTQYF,TGTGCCAGCAGTGAAGCCCCTACCGGGACAGGGGGCGGCACAGATACGCAGTATTTT
many,TRBV5-1,.,TRBJ1-2,CASSITQDGYTF,TGCGCCAGCAGCATTACACAGGATGGCTACACCTTC